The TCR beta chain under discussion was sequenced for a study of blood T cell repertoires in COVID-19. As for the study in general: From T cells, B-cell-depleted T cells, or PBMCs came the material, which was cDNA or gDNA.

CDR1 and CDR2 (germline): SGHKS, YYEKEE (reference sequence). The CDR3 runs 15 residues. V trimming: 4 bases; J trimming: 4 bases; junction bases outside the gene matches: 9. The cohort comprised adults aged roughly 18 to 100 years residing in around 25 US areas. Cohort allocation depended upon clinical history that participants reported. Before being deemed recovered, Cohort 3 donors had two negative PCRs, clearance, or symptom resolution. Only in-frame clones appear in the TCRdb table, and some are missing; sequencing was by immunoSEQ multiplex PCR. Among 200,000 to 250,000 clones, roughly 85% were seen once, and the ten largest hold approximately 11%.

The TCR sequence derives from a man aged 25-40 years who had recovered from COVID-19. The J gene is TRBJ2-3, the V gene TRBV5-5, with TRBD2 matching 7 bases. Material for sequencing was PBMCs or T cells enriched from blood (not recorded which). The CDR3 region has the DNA TGTGCCAGCAGCCAAAGGGACTACCTCCCAGATACGCAGTATTTT. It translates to CASSQRDYLPDTQYF.